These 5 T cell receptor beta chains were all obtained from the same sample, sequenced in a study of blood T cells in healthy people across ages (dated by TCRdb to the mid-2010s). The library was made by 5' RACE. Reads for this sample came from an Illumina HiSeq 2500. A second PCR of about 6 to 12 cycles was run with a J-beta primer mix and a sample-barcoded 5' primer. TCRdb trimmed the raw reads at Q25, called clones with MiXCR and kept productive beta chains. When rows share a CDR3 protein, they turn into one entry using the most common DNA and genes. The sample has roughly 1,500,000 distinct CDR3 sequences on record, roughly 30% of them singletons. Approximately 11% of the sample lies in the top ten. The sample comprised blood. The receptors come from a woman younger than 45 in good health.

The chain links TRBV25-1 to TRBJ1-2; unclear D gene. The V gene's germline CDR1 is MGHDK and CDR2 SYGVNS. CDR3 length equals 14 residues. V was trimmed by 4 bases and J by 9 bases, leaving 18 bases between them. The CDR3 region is CASSGPFSPWRYTF. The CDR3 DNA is TGTGCCAGCAGTGGACCCTTCTCCCCATGGCGCTACACCTTC.

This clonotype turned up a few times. The CDR3 nucleotides read TGTGCCAGCAGACACAGGGGGCACTCCTACGAGCAGTACTTC. Translated, it gives CASRHRGHSYEQYF. The chain recombines TRBV2 with TRBJ2-7; TRBD1 agrees at 9 bases. With V trimmed by 6 bases and J by 0 bases, 3 bases remained unmatched. This CDR3 contains 14 residues. Germline values: CDR1 SNHLY, CDR2 FYNNEI.

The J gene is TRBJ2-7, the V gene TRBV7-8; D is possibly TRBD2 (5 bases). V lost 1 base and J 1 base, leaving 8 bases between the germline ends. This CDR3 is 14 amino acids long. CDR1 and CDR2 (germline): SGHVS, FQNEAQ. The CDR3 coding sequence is TGTGCCAGCAGCTTAGTCGGGGAATCCTACGAGCAGTACTTC. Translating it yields CASSLVGESYEQYF. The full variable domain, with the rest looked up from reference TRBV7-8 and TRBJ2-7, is GAGVSQSPRYKVAKRGQDVALRCDPISGHVSLFWYQQALGQGPEFLTYFQNEAQLDKSGLPSDRFFAERPEGSVSTLKIQRTQQEDSAVYLCASSLVGESYEQYFGPGTRLTVT.

CDR3 sequence: CASSLTAGSGANVLTF. CDR3 in DNA: TGTGCCAGCAGTTTAACGGCGGGCTCTGGGGCCAACGTCCTGACTTTC. V usage is TRBV12-3 or TRBV12-4 and J usage is TRBJ2-6; TRBD2 is a possible D gene (5 bases). CDR3 size: 16 residues. V lost 2 bases and J 0 bases, leaving 8 bases between the germline ends.

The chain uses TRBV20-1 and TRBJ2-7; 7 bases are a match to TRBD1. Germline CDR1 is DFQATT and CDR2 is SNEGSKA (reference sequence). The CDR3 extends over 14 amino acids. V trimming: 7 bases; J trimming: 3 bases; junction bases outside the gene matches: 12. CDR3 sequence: CSVRYGAGGYEQYF. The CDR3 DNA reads TGCAGTGTACGTTACGGCGCAGGGGGCTACGAGCAGTACTTC.